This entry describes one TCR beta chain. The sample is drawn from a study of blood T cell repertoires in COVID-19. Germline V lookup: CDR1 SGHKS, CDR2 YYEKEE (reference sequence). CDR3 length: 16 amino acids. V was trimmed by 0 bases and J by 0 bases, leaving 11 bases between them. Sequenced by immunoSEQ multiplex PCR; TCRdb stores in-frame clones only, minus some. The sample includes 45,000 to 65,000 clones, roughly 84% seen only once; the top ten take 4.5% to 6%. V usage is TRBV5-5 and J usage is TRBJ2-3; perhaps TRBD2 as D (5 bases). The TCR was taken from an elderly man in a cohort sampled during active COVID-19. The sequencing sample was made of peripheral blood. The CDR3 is CASSLGVSGSTDTQYF. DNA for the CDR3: TGTGCCAGCAGCTTGGGGGTGAGCGGTAGCACAGATACGCAGTATTTT.